Below, 4 T cell receptor gamma chains from the same sample are listed, as sequenced in a study of gamma delta lymphoproliferative disorders and STAT genes. TCRdb used CATT to re-call clones from the multiplex PCR reads. The repertoire holds 650 to 850 gamma-chain clones, 25% to 35% seen once, with less than 20% in the top ten. Sequencing used genomic DNA taken from PBMCs of patients and controls. The sequencing sample was made of blood. Receptors originate from a human donor in good health.

By share, this clone ranks as large. The gene calls are TRGV4 and TRGJ1 or TRGJ2. TCRdb records no J gene; here it was assigned by comparing the DNA to germline. Per the germline V gene, CDR1 is EGSTGY and CDR2 is YDSYTSSV. After removal of 0 bases from V and 0 bases from J, the junction contained 5 bases not matched to a gene. There are 15 residues in the CDR3. Here the CDR3 DNA reads TGTGCCACCTGGGATGGGGAATTGAATTATTATAAGAAACTCTTT. Encoded protein: CATWDGELNYYKKLF.

This chain uses TRGV8 with TRGJP2. TCRdb gives no J gene; it was assigned here by matching the DNA to germline. Germline CDR1 VENAVY, CDR2 YDSYNSRV. Trimming removed 4 bases from V and 1 base from J; junction bases left unmatched: 15. The CDR3 extends over 18 amino acids. As DNA, the CDR3 is TGTGCCACCTGGGACATATTTTTGAGGGGTAGTAGTGATTGGATCAAGACGTTT. As protein: CATWDIFLRGSSDWIKTF.

By proportion, this clone is large. The J gene is TRGJ1 or TRGJ2, the V gene TRGV10. Matching the DNA to germline supplied the J gene, which TCRdb does not give. TRGV10 is annotated as an ORF whose role is uncertain. J gave up 4 bases and V 8 bases, and 9 bases lay outside the gene matches. The CDR3 is made up of 13 amino acids. The CDR3, as DNA: TGTGCTGCGTGGGACGCCATATATTATAAGAAACTCTTT. It is translated as CAAWDAIYYKKLF.

By frequency in the sample, this clone is large (0.1 to 1%). The chain recombines TRGV10 with TRGJP2. TCRdb is silent on the J gene; assignment here came from matching the DNA to germline. TRGV10 is known as an ORF, though its function is uncertain. The CDR3 spans 17 residues. The J segment lost 7 bases and the V segment lost 8 bases, leaving 20 bases of the junction unmatched. The CDR3 loop is CAAWDSAFDLHDWIKTF. As DNA, the CDR3 is TGTGCTGCGTGGGATTCAGCTTTCGACCTCCATGATTGGATCAAGACGTTT.